Sequencing of this T cell receptor beta chain was carried out in a study of PD-L1 blockade in urothelial cancer. Each PCR received spiked synthetic TCR analog templates. Only in-frame clones appear in the TCRdb table, and some are missing; sequencing was by immunoSEQ multiplex PCR. The sample has under 130,000 clones, approximately 85% seen once. The V end lost 0 bases, the J end lost 4 bases, and 13 bases lay between the germline ends. Germline CDR1 is SGDLS and CDR2 is YYNGEE. The CDR3 has 15 amino acids. This clone is a singleton in its sample. The sequences come from PBMCs, collected around atezolizumab (anti-PD-L1) treatment. J is TRBJ1-2 and V is TRBV9, with D possibly matching TRBD1 (5 bases). This TCR derives from a man in his fifties with urothelial cancer. The CDR3 here is CASSVGGGQGYGYTF. The DNA of the CDR3 is TGTGCCAGCAGCGTAGGGGGAGGGCAGGGCTATGGCTACACCTTC. The complete variable domain, with remaining parts taken from reference TRBV9 and TRBJ1-2, reads DSGVTQTPKHLITATGQRVTLRCSPRSGDLSVYWYQQSLDQGLQFLIQYYNGEERAKGNILERFSAQQFPDLHSELNLSSLELGDSALYFCASSVGGGQGYGYTFGSGTRLTVV.